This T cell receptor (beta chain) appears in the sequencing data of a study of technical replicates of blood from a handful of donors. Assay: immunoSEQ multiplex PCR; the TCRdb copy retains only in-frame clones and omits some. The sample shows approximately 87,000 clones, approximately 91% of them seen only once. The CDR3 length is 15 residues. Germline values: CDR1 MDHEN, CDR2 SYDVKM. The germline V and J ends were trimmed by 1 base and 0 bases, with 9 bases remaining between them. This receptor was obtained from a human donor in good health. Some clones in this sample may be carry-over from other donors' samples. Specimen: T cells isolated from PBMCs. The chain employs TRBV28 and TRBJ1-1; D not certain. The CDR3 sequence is CASSLLGTMNTEAFF. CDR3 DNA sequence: TGTGCCAGCAGTTTATTGGGCACCATGAACACTGAAGCTTTCTTT. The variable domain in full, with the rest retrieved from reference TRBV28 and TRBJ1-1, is DVKVTQSSRYLVKRTGEKVFLECVQDMDHENMFWYRQDPGLGLRLIYFSYDVKMKEKGDIPEGYSVSREKKERFSLILESASTNQTSMYLCASSLLGTMNTEAFFGQGTRLTVV.